This T cell receptor beta chain was captured in a study of shared clonotypes between healthy human individuals. At the level of the study: A donor's plate count was three for CD4 naive and three for CD4 memory; CD8 naive had two and CD8 memory one.

Terminally differentiated effector memory CD45RA+ cells were left out of the naive CD8 fraction, which was CD45RO-negative and positively selected for CCR7. Deep-level running was used for the assay. Here immunoSEQ multiplex PCR was the method, and the copy in TCRdb shows in-frame clones only, minus some. This table has under 1 million clones, about 96% appearing once. In the case of this clone: Antigen specificity is unknown.

Study results and caveats: It was only blood that was sampled, and tissue repertoires likely differ. Estimated richness values were generally larger in naive subsets than in memory subsets.

Trimming removed 2 bases at V and 0 bases at J, with 23 bases between. The CDR3 length is 19 residues. Germline CDR1 and CDR2: SGDLS and YYNGEE. Sequencing was performed on naive CD8+ T cells sorted from blood. This TCR was sampled from a young man in good health. The V and J genes are TRBV9 and TRBJ2-5; maybe TRBD2 (6 bases). CDR3 sequence: CASSVPPGEVGRNQETQYF. DNA of the CDR3: TGTGCCAGCAGCGTCCCCCCCGGTGAGGTCGGGAGAAACCAAGAGACCCAGTACTTC.